This entry describes one T cell receptor beta chain. The antigen is undetermined. The sample belongs to a study of regulatory T cells in long-lasting Graves disease. Study results and caveats: Patients whose Graves' disease persisted exhibited lower TCR diversity than those newly diagnosed.

Germline CDR1 and CDR2: SQVTM and ANQGSEA. The CDR3 is 14 amino acids. After removal of 6 bases from V and 2 bases from J, the junction contained 6 bases not matched to a gene. Time point reported: persistent/refractory GD, antithyroid drugs over 5 years with positive TRAb. The TCR library was made from RNA extracted from PBMCs. Arm-PCR of CDR3 regions with iRepertoire HTBI primers generated TCR beta libraries. A single record per CDR3 protein comes from TCRdb applying MiXCR to the multiplex PCR reads. Here the sample spans around 460,000 distinct CDR3 sequences, around a fifth being singletons. The chain uses TRBV29-1 and TRBJ2-3; 9 bases are a match to TRBD1. This clonotype was sampled from a female donor with Graves disease. The material sequenced was peripheral blood mononuclear cells (PBMCs), taken when the disease was refractory, from a patient treated with antithyroid drugs. The DNA of the CDR3 is TGCAGCGTGTCACAGGGGGCGCCCACAGATACGCAGTATTTT. Translated: CSVSQGAPTDTQYF.